Listed here are 13 T cell receptor beta chains from one sample, sequenced in a study of OX40 agonist ivuxolimab in advanced cancers. Profiled with immunoSEQ multiplex PCR; TCRdb holds only in-frame clones, not every one. The table lists about 52,000 clones, roughly 80% of them singletons. Sequencing used CD4+ or CD8+ T cells sorted from blood, obtained in a trial of the OX40 agonist ivuxolimab. The source is an adult with an advanced solid tumor such as melanoma, head and neck, liver or kidney cancer.

The CDR3 spells CASSLAGTGVGYEQYF. Written as DNA, the CDR3 is TGTGCCAGCAGTTTAGCAGGGACAGGGGTGGGATACGAGCAGTACTTC. This chain links TRBV27 with TRBJ2-7; 10 bases agree with TRBD1. Per germline, CDR1 MNHEY and CDR2 SMNVEV (reference sequence). The CDR3 has 16 amino acids. Trimming took 2 bases from V and 4 from J; bases not matched to a gene: 8.

V usage is TRBV5-5 and J usage is TRBJ1-3, with D uncertain. The V gene's germline CDR1 is SGHKS and CDR2 YYEKEE (reference sequence). The CDR3 runs to 15 residues. The germline V and J ends were trimmed by 6 bases and 0 bases, with 13 bases remaining between them. The CDR3 sequence: CASTLGPVSGNTIYF. CDR3 nucleotide sequence: TGTGCCAGCACCCTGGGTCCGGTCTCTGGAAACACCATATATTTT.

The V gene is TRBV6-5, the J gene TRBJ2-7, with D hard to call. The V end lost 0 bases, the J end lost 3 bases, and 9 bases lay between the germline ends. The CDR3 loop spans 14 amino acids. Germline CDR1 MNHEY, CDR2 SVGAGI. CDR3: CASSYSSGYYEQYF. DNA of the CDR3: TGTGCCAGCAGTTACTCGTCAGGCTACTACGAGCAGTACTTC.

This clone was observed a handful of times. The chain's CDR3 is CASSSEGAGNNSPLHF. The CDR3 DNA is TGCGCCAGCAGCTCGGAAGGAGCTGGGAATAATTCACCCCTCCACTTT. The V and J genes are TRBV5-1 and TRBJ1-6; the D is unclear. Germline CDR1 SGHRS, CDR2 YFSETQ. V shed 3 bases and J shed 5 bases, with 15 bases lying between them. The CDR3 has 16 amino acids.

The chain joins TRBV6-6 to TRBJ2-1; D is unclear. Germline CDR1 is MNHNY and CDR2 is SVGAGI (reference sequence). V lost 6 bases, J lost 4 bases, and 10 bases lay in between. CDR3 length: 13 residues. The CDR3 nucleotides are TGTGCCAGCAGGAGGACGGTTTACAATGAGCAGTTCTTC. Translating it yields CASRRTVYNEQFF.

J is TRBJ2-3 and V is TRBV9; D gene unclear. V was cut by 1 base and J by 4 bases, with 13 bases left in between. The CDR3 has 15 amino acids. CDR1 and CDR2 (germline): SGDLS, YYNGEE. This CDR3 reads CASSVNPGQSDTQYF. The CDR3, as DNA: TGTGCCAGCAGCGTAAACCCCGGTCAATCAGATACGCAGTATTTT.

The J gene is TRBJ1-4, the V gene TRBV5-1, with a tentative D call TRBD1 (6 bases). Germline values: CDR1 SGHRS, CDR2 YFSETQ. Trimming stripped 0 bases from V and 0 bases from J, with 18 bases between. The CDR3 loop spans 19 amino acids. CDR3 protein: CASSLEGHPVIATNEKLFF. The CDR3 nucleotides read TGCGCCAGCAGCTTGGAGGGACACCCTGTGATAGCAACTAATGAAAAACTGTTTTTT.

The chain carries TRBV28 and TRBJ2-7, with 11 bases lining up with TRBD1. There are 14 residues in the CDR3. The germline gives CDR1 MDHEN, CDR2 SYDVKM. Trimming took 7 bases from V and 3 from J; bases not matched to a gene: 5. The CDR3 region is CASNSGTGGYEQYF. CDR3 coding DNA: TGTGCCAGCAATTCTGGGACAGGGGGCTACGAGCAGTACTTC.

The rearrangement joins TRBV7-8 to TRBJ2-3, with TRBD2 matching 7 bases. Trimming removed 0 bases from V and 2 bases from J; junction bases left unmatched: 5. The CDR3 runs 16 residues. Germline V gene lookup returns CDR1 SGHVS and CDR2 FQNEAQ. The CDR3 DNA reads TGTGCCAGCAGCTTAGCGGGCGGGGGATACACAGATACGCAGTATTTT. Protein product: CASSLAGGGYTDTQYF.

The V call is TRBV6-1, the J call TRBJ2-1; weak D call: TRBD1 (6 bases). This CDR3 has 11 amino acids. The germline V and J ends were trimmed by 8 bases and 5 bases, with 7 bases remaining between them. Germline V gene lookup returns CDR1 MNHNS and CDR2 SASEGT. The CDR3 region has the DNA TGTGCCAGCGGGGACAACAATGAGCAGTTCTTC. Its protein product is CASGDNNEQFF.

This chain's CDR3 is CASSFERGYEQYF. The DNA of the CDR3 is TGTGCCAGCAGCTTCGAGCGGGGCTACGAGCAGTACTTC. The gene calls are TRBV7-2 and TRBJ2-7; TRBD2 matches 7 bases. J lost 3 bases, V lost 3 bases, and 2 bases had no gene match. Germline assignment: CDR1 SGHTA and CDR2 FQGNSA. The CDR3 length is 13 residues.

V gene TRBV11-3 combines with J gene TRBJ1-2; TRBD1 might be the D (6 bases). Trimming left V 5 bases short and J 7 bases short, with 14 bases between. The germline gives CDR1 SGHNT, CDR2 YENEEA. This CDR3 has 13 residues. The CDR3 DNA follows: TGTGCCAGCAGCACGGACAGCCGGTCTGGCTACACCTTC. Its translation: CASSTDSRSGYTF.

This clone was observed once. The DNA of the CDR3 is TGTGCCAGCAGTTACTCCACATGGGGGAACACTGAAGCTTTCTTT. Its protein is CASSYSTWGNTEAFF. This chain connects TRBV6-5 to TRBJ1-1, with D hard to call. CDR3 length: 15 residues. V was trimmed by 0 bases and J by 1 base, leaving 9 bases between them. The V gene's germline CDR1 is MNHEY and CDR2 SVGAGI.